One and the same sample provided the 19 T cell receptor beta chains below, sequenced in a study of T cells in tuberculosis. Time point indicated: new active TB diagnosis, blood taken before or within 7 days of starting treatment. Sequencing used immunoSEQ multiplex PCR; TCRdb keeps in-frame clones, though not all of them. Of 47,000 or so clones in the sample, 90% to 95% were seen once. The specimen was PBMCs, collected at tuberculosis diagnosis. The receptors shown here come from an adult with tuberculosis.

The chain recombines TRBV5-1 with TRBJ2-3; unclear D gene. Germline V gene data show CDR1 as SGHRS and CDR2 as YFSETQ. The CDR3 runs 16 residues. Deletions cut 4 bases from V and 0 bases from J, with 15 bases between. The CDR3, as DNA: TGCGCCAGCAGCCCACCCTCTAGTGAAAGCACAGATACGCAGTATTTT. Residues: CASSPPSSESTDTQYF.

J is TRBJ2-3 and V is TRBV2, with TRBD2 identical over 9 bases. With 1 base clipped from V and 4 bases from J, the junction kept 6 bases outside the gene matches. Germline V lookup: CDR1 SNHLY, CDR2 FYNNEI. This CDR3 has 16 amino acids. The CDR3 loop reads CASSEESSGSADTQYF. CDR3 nucleotide sequence: TGTGCCAGCAGTGAAGAGAGTAGCGGGAGCGCAGATACGCAGTATTTT.

The rearrangement links TRBV29-1 to TRBJ1-1; 7 nucleotides align to TRBD1. The CDR3 has 12 residues. Germline V CDR1 and CDR2: SQVTM, ANQGSEA. V was pared by 6 bases and J by 5 bases, with 6 bases of the junction left unmatched. DNA of the CDR3: TGCAGCGTATTGACAGGGATGACTGAAGCTTTCTTT. Protein sequence: CSVLTGMTEAFF. The whole variable domain, remainder taken from reference TRBV29-1 and TRBJ1-1, is SAVISQKPSRDICQRGTSLTIQCQVDSQVTMMFWYRQQPGQSLTLIATANQGSEATYESGFVIDKFPISRPNLTFSTLTVSNMSPEDSSIYLCSVLTGMTEAFFGQGTRLTVV.

J is TRBJ2-5 and V is TRBV5-1, with 7 bases identical to TRBD2. Germline V CDR1 and CDR2: SGHRS, YFSETQ. The CDR3 loop spans 17 amino acids. V lost 3 bases to trimming and J lost 5 bases; unmatched junction nucleotides: 16. CDR3 region: CASSSGGTTKWVETQYF. As DNA, the CDR3 is TGCGCCAGCAGCTCGGGCGGGACTACCAAATGGGTGGAGACCCAGTACTTC.

The J gene is TRBJ1-2, the V gene TRBV11-3; 8 bases line up with TRBD1. This CDR3 spans 16 amino acids. Looked up from germline, CDR1 is SGHNT and CDR2 is YENEEA. Trimming at V came to 1 base and at J to 8 bases, leaving 12 bases not matched to a gene. CDR3 in amino acids: CASSLVDRGRPWGYTF. In DNA, the CDR3 is TGTGCCAGCAGCTTAGTTGACAGGGGACGGCCTTGGGGCTACACCTTC.

CDR3 sequence: CASSLAGSGHNEQFF. CDR3 DNA: TGTGCCAGCAGCTTAGCGGGTAGCGGGCACAATGAGCAGTTCTTC. The rearrangement joins TRBV7-2 to TRBJ2-1, with 7 bases identical to TRBD2. CDR1 is SGHTA and CDR2 is FQGNSA in the germline V gene. CDR3 length: 15 residues. With V trimmed by 0 bases and J by 5 bases, 4 bases remained unmatched. The full variable domain, completed using reference TRBV7-2 and TRBJ2-1, is GAGVSQSPSNKVTEKGKDVELRCDPISGHTALYWYRQSLGQGLEFLIYFQGNSAPDKSGLPSDRFSAERTGGSVSTLTIQRTQQEDSAVYLCASSLAGSGHNEQFFGPGTRLTVL.

The chain combines TRBV28 with TRBJ2-7; TRBD2 agrees at 9 bases. Trimming cost V 7 bases and J 2 bases; bases outside gene matches: 12. CDR1 and CDR2 (germline): MDHEN, SYDVKM. There are 16 residues in the CDR3. CDR3 sequence: CASNSLGLAPTYEQYF. For the CDR3, the DNA is TGTGCCAGCAACTCCCTCGGACTAGCGCCTACCTACGAGCAGTACTTC.

V is TRBV7-2 and J is TRBJ2-3, with 8 positions matching TRBD2. From germline, CDR1 is SGHTA and CDR2 FQGNSA. The CDR3 loop spans 17 amino acids. Trimming took 5 bases from V and 2 from J; bases not matched to a gene: 12. The CDR3 bases are TGTGCCAGCAGCGCCCTCCCTACTAGCGGTCCCACAGATACGCAGTATTTT. Amino acids: CASSALPTSGPTDTQYF.

The chain is built from TRBV10-3 and TRBJ2-7; a weak D match, TRBD2 (6 bases). The germline V and J ends were trimmed by 0 bases and 0 bases, with 21 bases remaining between them. Germline V gene lookup returns CDR1 ENHRY and CDR2 SYGVKD. The CDR3 is 19 amino acids. Here the CDR3 reads CAISESPTRSGSSSYEQYF. CDR3 coding DNA: TGTGCCATCAGTGAGTCTCCGACGCGTAGCGGATCTAGCTCCTACGAGCAGTACTTC.

The gene calls are TRBV6-1 and TRBJ1-5; 7 bases are shared with TRBD1. CDR1 and CDR2 (germline): MNHNS, SASEGT. The CDR3 is 16 amino acids. Germline trimming cut 2 bases from V and 5 bases from J; bases unmatched to any gene: 9. CDR3 residues: CASSEIPGTAHQPQHF. DNA of the CDR3: TGTGCCAGCAGTGAAATTCCAGGGACAGCACATCAGCCCCAGCATTTT.

This chain joins TRBV28 and TRBJ2-2, with D possibly being TRBD2 (5 bases). Germline V gene data show CDR1 as MDHEN and CDR2 as SYDVKM. V gave up 5 bases and J gave up 6 bases, with 7 bases separating them. This CDR3 has 12 residues. This chain's CDR3 is CASSLRAGELFF. DNA of the CDR3: TGTGCCAGCAGTCTGAGGGCCGGGGAGCTGTTTTTT.

V gene TRBV10-3 combines with J gene TRBJ2-1; possibly TRBD2 for D (6 bases). Looked up from germline, CDR1 is ENHRY and CDR2 is SYGVKD. The CDR3 runs to 14 residues. Trimming stripped 0 bases from V and 7 bases from J, with 10 bases between. CDR3 in DNA: TGTGCCATCAGTGAGTCCGGGACTGTTAATGAGCAGTTCTTC. Translated, it gives CAISESGTVNEQFF.

This chain connects TRBV7-9 to TRBJ2-1; D gene unclear. Trimming cost V 5 bases and J 0 bases, with 14 bases left between them. The CDR3 loop spans 16 amino acids. The germline CDR1 and CDR2 sequences are SEHNR and FQNEAQ (reference sequence). CDR3: CASSLQATSSYNEQFF. CDR3 coding DNA: TGTGCCAGCAGCCTCCAGGCTACAAGCTCCTACAATGAGCAGTTCTTC. Based on the CDR3 plus reference TRBV7-9 and TRBJ2-1, the full variable domain is DTGVSQNPRHKITKRGQNVTFRCDPISEHNRLYWYRQTLGQGPEFLTYFQNEAQLEKSRLLSDRFSAERPKGSFSTLEIQRTEQGDSAMYLCASSLQATSSYNEQFFGPGTRLTVL.

The chain combines TRBV19 with TRBJ1-2; 7 nucleotides match TRBD1. CDR1 is LNHDA, CDR2 SQIVND, per germline (reference sequence). Trimming at V came to 4 bases and at J to 3 bases, leaving 2 bases not matched to a gene. This CDR3 spans 13 amino acids. CDR3 bases: TGTGCCAGTAGTACCGGGACAGACTATGGCTACACCTTC. Encoded protein: CASSTGTDYGYTF.

The J gene is TRBJ2-3, the V gene TRBV5-1; TRBD1 aligns across 7 bases. Trimming took 0 bases from V and 2 from J; bases not matched to a gene: 3. CDR1 SGHRS and CDR2 YFSETQ come from the germline V gene. The length of the CDR3 is 15 residues. The CDR3, as DNA: TGCGCCAGCAGCTTGGGACAGGGCCACACAGATACGCAGTATTTT. Translating it yields CASSLGQGHTDTQYF.

This clone was seen a single time. One end of the junction fails to match germline, which may point to a read error. Other DNA sequences from this sample encode an identical CDR3 as well. The rearrangement uses TRBV7-7 and TRBJ2-7, with D maybe TRBD2 (6 bases). This CDR3 spans 15 amino acids. Germline V lookup: CDR1 SSHAT, CDR2 FNYEAQ (reference sequence). The CDR3 DNA is TGTGCTAGCAGCTTCCGGGCGGGACCCACCTACGAGCAGTACTTC. Translating gives CASSFRAGPTYEQYF.

V is TRBV19 and J is TRBJ2-6; D not certain. The CDR3 has 14 amino acids. The germline V gene has CDR1 LNHDA and CDR2 SQIVND (reference sequence). V lost 9 bases, J lost 2 bases, and 11 bases lay in between. Written as DNA, the CDR3 is TGTGCCAGCAGTCCCGGAGCTGGGGCCAACGTCCTGACTTTC. This encodes CASSPGAGANVLTF.

This rearrangement joins TRBV25-1 to TRBJ2-3; D perhaps matches TRBD2 (6 bases). The CDR3 is made up of 18 amino acids. Trimming removed 5 bases at V and 3 bases at J, with 24 bases between. Germline values: CDR1 MGHDK, CDR2 SYGVNS. The chain's CDR3 is CASSPEARLAKFTDTQYF. As DNA, the CDR3 is TGTGCCAGCAGTCCCGAAGCGAGGCTAGCGAAGTTTACAGATACGCAGTATTTT. The entire variable domain, with the rest obtained from reference TRBV25-1 and TRBJ2-3, is as follows: EADIYQTPRYLVIGTGKKITLECSQTMGHDKMYWYQQDPGMELHLIHYSYGVNSTEKGDLSSESTVSRIRTEHFPLTLESARPSHTSQYLCASSPEARLAKFTDTQYFGPGTRLTVL.

J is TRBJ1-2 and V is TRBV30; D is unresolved. Per the germline V gene, CDR1 is GTSNPN and CDR2 is SVGIG (reference sequence). The CDR3 spans 12 residues. V shed 3 bases and J shed 4 bases, with 9 bases lying between them. The CDR3 spells CAWSEGSYGYTF. DNA for the CDR3: TGTGCCTGGAGCGAGGGATCCTATGGCTACACCTTC.